The rows below give T cell receptor beta chains drawn from one sample of a study of cytomegalovirus exposure and HLA in healthy donors. The method was immunoSEQ multiplex PCR; TCRdb's version includes in-frame clones alone and lacks a portion of them. Its table lists about 200,000 clones. The sample comprised PBMCs. Source of these receptors: a girl aged 2 to 9 in good health and CMV-seropositive. The CDR3 runs from the conserved cysteine through the conserved F or W. Each record gives: V gene, J gene, D gene, CDR3 DNA, CDR3 protein. D genes are given only for firm matches.

V: TRBV30; J: TRBJ2-7; D: .; DNA: TGTGCCTGGAGTGTTTCCTACGAGCAGTACTTC; CDR3: CAWSVSYEQYF
V: TRBV19; J: TRBJ2-4; D: TRBD1; DNA: TGTGCCAGTAGTGGACAGGGTTTAGCCAAAAACATTCAGTACTTC; CDR3: CASSGQGLAKNIQYF
V: TRBV30; J: TRBJ2-3; D: TRBD2; DNA: TGTGCCTGGAAACGCGGGAGGGCCTATGATACGCAGTATTTT; CDR3: CAWKRGRAYDTQYF
V: TRBV28; J: TRBJ1-5; D: TRBD1; DNA: TGTGCCAGCAGGGACGGAACCGGACAGGTCGATCAGCCCCAGCATTTT; CDR3: CASRDGTGQVDQPQHF
V: TRBV6-5; J: TRBJ1-4; D: TRBD1; DNA: TGTGCCAGCAGCTCCTTCGGACAGGGTGGGGAAAAACTGTTTTTT; CDR3: CASSSFGQGGEKLFF
V: TRBV19; J: TRBJ1-1; D: TRBD1; DNA: TGTGCCAGTACTCCCGGGACAGGGGATGGTCGCACTGAAGCTTTCTTT; CDR3: CASTPGTGDGRTEAFF
V: TRBV28; J: TRBJ2-5; D: TRBD1; DNA: TGTGCCAGCAGTTTATTTAGTGGCAGAAGGACAGGGAACGAGGAGACCCAGTACTTC; CDR3: CASSLFSGRRTGNEETQYF
V: TRBV6-1; J: TRBJ2-6; D: TRBD2; DNA: TGTGCCAGCAGTGAAGTAGCGGGAGCGGGTGGGGCCAACGTCCTGACTTTC; CDR3: CASSEVAGAGGANVLTF
V: TRBV27; J: TRBJ2-7; D: TRBD2; DNA: TGTGCCAGCAGTGTCAAGGGGCTAGCGGGAGGTAGGAACGAGCAGTACTTC; CDR3: CASSVKGLAGGRNEQYF
V: TRBV27; J: TRBJ2-5; D: TRBD2; DNA: TGTGCCAGCAGGACCACTAGCGGCCAAGAGACCCAGTACTTC; CDR3: CASRTTSGQETQYF
V: TRBV29-1; J: TRBJ2-3; D: .; DNA: TGCAGCGTTGAAGATCTTCGGGTCAGCACAGATACGCAGTATTTT; CDR3: CSVEDLRVSTDTQYF
V: TRBV11-2; J: TRBJ1-3; D: .; DNA: TGTGCCAGCAGCTCGGGACTGAACTCTGGAAACACCATATATTTT; CDR3: CASSSGLNSGNTIYF
V: TRBV11-2; J: TRBJ2-7; D: TRBD1; DNA: TGTGCCAGCAGCTTAGGGACAGGGGTCTACGAGCAGTACTTC; CDR3: CASSLGTGVYEQYF
V: TRBV5-1; J: TRBJ1-3; D: .; DNA: TGCGCCAGCAGCTTGTACCCGGTCGGTGGAAACACCATATATTTT; CDR3: CASSLYPVGGNTIYF
V: TRBV15; J: TRBJ2-7; D: .; DNA: TGTGCCACCAGCAGAGATCGGGAGACAAATGAGCAGTACTTC; CDR3: CATSRDRETNEQYF
V: TRBV28; J: TRBJ2-7; D: TRBD2; DNA: TGTGCCAGCAGTTTTCCCCTATTAGCGGGAGTATTCTACGAGCAGTACTTC; CDR3: CASSFPLLAGVFYEQYF
V: TRBV5-6; J: TRBJ1-1; D: .; DNA: TGTGCCCGCGCGAGGGGACACATGAACACTGAAGCTTTCTTT; CDR3: CARARGHMNTEAFF
V: TRBV6-1; J: TRBJ1-4; D: TRBD1; DNA: TGTGCCAGCAGTGTATCGAGGGGGCCCCTGTTTTTT; CDR3: CASSVSRGPLFF
V: TRBV4-1; J: TRBJ1-3; D: .; DNA: TGCGCCAGCAGCCAGTTGGGCTCGGCTGGAAACACCATATATTTT; CDR3: CASSQLGSAGNTIYF
V: TRBV19; J: TRBJ2-3; D: .; DNA: TGTGCCTCTAACCCGGGGAGCACAGATACGCAGTATTTT; CDR3: CASNPGSTDTQYF
V: TRBV4-2; J: TRBJ2-4; D: TRBD1; DNA: TGTGCCAGCAGCTCCCCTGGACAGGGTGTGTTCGAGGCCAAAAACATTCAGTACTTC; CDR3: CASSSPGQGVFEAKNIQYF
V: TRBV7-9; J: TRBJ2-1; D: .; DNA: TGTGCCAGCTGGCGGGTAGCGAACAATGAGCAGTTCTTC; CDR3: CASWRVANNEQFF
V: TRBV5-4; J: TRBJ1-4; D: .; DNA: TGTGCCAGCAGCTCGGGCCAGGGATATAATGAAAAACTGTTTTTT; CDR3: CASSSGQGYNEKLFF
V: TRBV29-1; J: TRBJ2-7; D: .; DNA: TGCAGCGTTGAGGTCCAGGAGGGGTACGAGCAGTACTTC; CDR3: CSVEVQEGYEQYF
V: TRBV4-2; J: TRBJ2-1; D: TRBD1; DNA: TGTGCCAGCAGCCAAGTAGGGTCAGGGGGCTATGATGAGCAGTTCTTC; CDR3: CASSQVGSGGYDEQFF
V: TRBV7-2; J: TRBJ2-4; D: TRBD1; DNA: TGTGCCAGCAGCTTAAACAGGGGGGAAAACATTCAGTACTTC; CDR3: CASSLNRGENIQYF
V: TRBV28; J: TRBJ1-2; D: .; DNA: TGTGCCAGCAGTTTGGCCCCGGGGGACTATGGCTACACCTTC; CDR3: CASSLAPGDYGYTF
V: TRBV5-1; J: TRBJ1-1; D: .; DNA: TGCGCCGGCAGCTTGGCCGGGGTTGTAGGAACTGAAGCTTTCTTT; CDR3: CAGSLAGVVGTEAFF
V: TRBV28; J: TRBJ2-2; D: TRBD2; DNA: TGTGCCAGCAGTCCTAGCGGGAGCGGTAGGGCCGGGGAGCTGTTTTTT; CDR3: CASSPSGSGRAGELFF
V: TRBV7-9; J: TRBJ1-2; D: TRBD1; DNA: TGTGCCAGCAGCTCTACGACAGGGTGGGAATCATATGGCTACACCTTC; CDR3: CASSSTTGWESYGYTF
V: TRBV4-1; J: TRBJ1-3; D: TRBD1; DNA: TGCGCCAGCAGCCAAGTCGGACAGGGGGGAAACACCATATATTTT; CDR3: CASSQVGQGGNTIYF
V: TRBV28; J: TRBJ2-3; D: .; DNA: TGTGCCAGCAGTGCCATGACAGATAGCACAGATACGCAGTATTTT; CDR3: CASSAMTDSTDTQYF
V: TRBV6-5; J: TRBJ2-1; D: .; DNA: TGTGCCAGCAGTTTATCGAGCAATGAGCAGTTCTTC; CDR3: CASSLSSNEQFF
V: TRBV11-2; J: TRBJ1-1; D: .; DNA: TGTGCCAGCAGCTTAGAGCCCCACAGGAACACTGAAGCTTTCTTT; CDR3: CASSLEPHRNTEAFF
V: TRBV5-1; J: TRBJ2-1; D: TRBD2; DNA: TGCGCCAGCAGCTTGCCTAGCGGGAGAGGGAGGAGCTCCTACAATGAGCAGTTCTTC; CDR3: CASSLPSGRGRSSYNEQFF
V: TRBV18; J: TRBJ2-3; D: TRBD2; DNA: TGTGCCAGCTCACCAGCGGGAGGACTCACAGATACGCAGTATTTT; CDR3: CASSPAGGLTDTQYF